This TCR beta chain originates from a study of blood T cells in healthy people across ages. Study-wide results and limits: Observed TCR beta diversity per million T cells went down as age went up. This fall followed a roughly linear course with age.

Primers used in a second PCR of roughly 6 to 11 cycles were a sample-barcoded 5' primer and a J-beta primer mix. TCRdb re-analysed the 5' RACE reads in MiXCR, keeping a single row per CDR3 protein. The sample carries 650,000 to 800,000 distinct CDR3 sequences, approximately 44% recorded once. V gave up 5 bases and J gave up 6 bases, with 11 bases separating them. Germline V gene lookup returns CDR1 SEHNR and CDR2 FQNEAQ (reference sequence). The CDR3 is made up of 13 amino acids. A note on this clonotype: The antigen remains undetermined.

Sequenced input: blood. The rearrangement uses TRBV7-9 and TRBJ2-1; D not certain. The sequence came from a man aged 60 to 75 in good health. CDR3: CASSPYPGNEQFF. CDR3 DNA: TGTGCCAGCAGCCCGTACCCAGGCAATGAGCAGTTCTTC.